A selection of T cell receptor beta chains follows, all from one sample in a study of blood T cell repertoires in COVID-19. Sequenced by immunoSEQ multiplex PCR; TCRdb stores in-frame clones only, minus some. Of 150,000 to 200,000 clones in the sample, approximately 81% were seen once. Sequenced sample: peripheral blood. Receptors originate from a human donor with acute or convalescent COVID-19. The donor label of this sample is uncertain. Each CDR3 is given with its conserved first and last residue. The D gene is left open where the match is weak. Expanded clones get a size class; other rows say once, few or many, or leave the size out.

clone size	V gene	CDR3 length	J gene	D gene	CDR3 protein	CDR3 DNA
-	TRBV19	16	TRBJ1-5	TRBD1	CASNGWTGRGNQPQHF	TGTGCCAGTAATGGATGGACAGGCCGGGGGAATCAGCCCCAGCATTTT
many	TRBV2	14	TRBJ1-5	TRBD1	CASSRDRENQPQHF	TGTGCCAGCAGCCGTGACAGGGAGAATCAGCCCCAGCATTTT
-	TRBV10-2	13	TRBJ1-1	TRBD1	CASRTRQGTEAFF	TGCGCCAGCAGAACCAGACAGGGGACTGAAGCTTTCTTT
-	TRBV9	18	TRBJ2-5	TRBD1	CASSVGRTGFSIGETQYF	TGTGCCAGCAGCGTAGGTCGGACAGGGTTTAGTATAGGAGAGACCCAGTACTTC
-	TRBV9	16	TRBJ1-6	TRBD1	CASSVEVDRGISPLHF	TGTGCCAGCAGCGTAGAGGTCGACAGGGGGATTTCACCCCTCCACTTT
once	TRBV9	15	TRBJ1-1	TRBD1	CASSLDRGGNTEAFF	TGTGCCAGCAGCCTCGACAGGGGCGGAAACACTGAAGCTTTCTTT
-	TRBV11-2	16	TRBJ2-3	-	CASSRLGSGGTDTQYF	TGTGCCAGCAGTCGCCTGGGGTCGGGGGGCACAGATACGCAGTATTTT
-	TRBV5-6	17	TRBJ1-5	TRBD1	CASSLEGAPGDDQPQHF	TGTGCCAGCAGCTTGGAGGGGGCTCCAGGGGACGATCAGCCCCAGCATTTT
-	TRBV19	17	TRBJ1-2	-	CASSIGGRDSHFYGYTF	TGTGCCAGTAGTATCGGCGGCCGCGACAGCCACTTCTATGGCTACACCTTC
-	TRBV27	15	TRBJ1-2	TRBD1	CASSFRTGGRNGYTF	TGTGCCAGCAGTTTCAGGACAGGGGGACGAAATGGCTACACCTTC
-	TRBV4-2	16	TRBJ2-7	-	CASSQGKGPPSYEQYF	TGTGCCAGCAGCCAAGGGAAGGGGCCTCCATCCTACGAGCAGTACTTC
-	TRBV29-1	16	TRBJ2-2	TRBD1	CSVLGPRTGNTGELFF	TGCAGCGTTCTCGGACCCAGGACAGGGAACACCGGGGAGCTGTTTTTT
once	TRBV19	15	TRBJ2-7	TRBD1	CASSATGGRSDEQYF	TGTGCCAGTAGTGCCACAGGGGGGCGTTCGGACGAGCAGTACTTC
-	TRBV15	15	TRBJ2-3	-	CATSSLGLGTDTQYF	TGTGCCACCAGCAGTCTGGGACTGGGAACAGATACGCAGTATTTT
-	TRBV15	15	TRBJ2-2	TRBD1	CATSRGQGAAGELFF	TGTGCCACCAGCAGAGGGCAGGGGGCGGCCGGGGAGCTGTTTTTT
-	TRBV11-1	16	TRBJ2-7	TRBD2	CASSPASLAGGLEQYF	TGTGCCAGCAGCCCGGCCTCACTAGCGGGGGGGCTCGAGCAGTACTTC
-	TRBV5-1	15	TRBJ1-1	-	CASGDQGGVVTEAFF	TGCGCCAGCGGTGACCAAGGGGGGGTTGTCACTGAAGCTTTCTTT
-	TRBV12-5	12	TRBJ1-3	-	CASGLRGNTIYF	TGTGCTAGTGGTCTGCGAGGGAACACCATATATTTT
-	TRBV4-3	18	TRBJ1-6	-	CASSQDTKNSFYNSPLHF	TGCGCCAGCAGCCAAGATACCAAGAACTCCTTCTATAATTCACCCCTCCACTTT
once	TRBV19	13	TRBJ1-1	-	CASSLEQSTEAFF	TGTGCCAGTAGTCTCGAACAGAGCACTGAAGCTTTCTTT